These T cell receptor beta chains were read from a single sample in a study of shared clonotypes between healthy human individuals. The method was immunoSEQ multiplex PCR; TCRdb's version includes in-frame clones alone and lacks a portion of them. The sample lists about 590,000 clones, over 95% occurring once. The sequenced material came from naive CD8+ T cells sorted from blood. These receptors were obtained from a woman aged 30 to 39 in good health. CDR3s leave out the opening cysteine and the closing phenylalanine or tryptophan.

>TRBV6-6
ASSYEPIYTGGLF
>TRBV29-1
SVSGTGRYNEQF
>TRBV19
ASATGGLSGIHDEAF
>TRBV11-3
ASSSVRGGLFPRRNEKLF
>TRBV5-8
ASSFPGHHNEQF
>TRBV4-2
ASSQELGYGYT
>TRBV29-1
SVDLLADQETQY
>TRBV19
ASKSGNEQF
>TRBV7-2
ASSWGQTYPEAF
>TRBV2
ASGWQTTNEKLF
>TRBV19
ASSILAADTQY
>TRBV5-6
ASSFSGQQYEQY
>TRBV28
ASSLLPSGREPETQY
>TRBV28
ASSRNRGTYEQY
>TRBV13
ASSFISVEAF
>TRBV7-2
ASSFSPGPYEQY
>TRBV28
ASSSPLPGTNEKLF
>TRBV29-1
SVEVAGVNYGYT
>TRBV27
ASSHGISYEQY
>TRBV9
ASSGPAGAGDTQY
>TRBV28
ASLNLWGSNQPQH
>TRBV29-1
SVGTGETNTEAF
>TRBV20-1
SARSVSEQY
>TRBV19
ASSLRDFPYEQY
>TRBV19
ASSRLQGTEAF
>TRBV4-1
ASSQDLAGVSYNEQF
>TRBV18
ASSPGTGLF
>TRBV7-6
ASSRAPGLAYNEQF
>TRBV5-4
ASRQGPGETQY
>TRBV19
ASSIPWNSGIENEQF
>TRBV6-1
ASTSSLDTQY
>TRBV7-9
ASSFSTSPETQY
>TRBV28
ASSPPTDTYEQY